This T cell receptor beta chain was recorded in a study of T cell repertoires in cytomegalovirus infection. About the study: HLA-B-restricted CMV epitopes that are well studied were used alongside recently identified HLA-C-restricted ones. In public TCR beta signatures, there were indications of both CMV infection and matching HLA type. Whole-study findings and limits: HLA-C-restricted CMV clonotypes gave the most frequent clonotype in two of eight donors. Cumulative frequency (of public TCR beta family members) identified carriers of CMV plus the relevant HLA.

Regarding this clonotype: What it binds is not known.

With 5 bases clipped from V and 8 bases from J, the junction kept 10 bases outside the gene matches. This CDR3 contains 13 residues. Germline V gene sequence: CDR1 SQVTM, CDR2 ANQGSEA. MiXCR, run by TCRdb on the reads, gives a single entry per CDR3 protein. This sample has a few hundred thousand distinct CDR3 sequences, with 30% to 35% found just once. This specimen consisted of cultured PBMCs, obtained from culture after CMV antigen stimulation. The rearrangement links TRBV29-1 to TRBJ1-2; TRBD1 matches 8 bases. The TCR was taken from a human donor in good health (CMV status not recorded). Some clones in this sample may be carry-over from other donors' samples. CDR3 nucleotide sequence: TGCAGCGTTAGTCTTGGACAGGGAAGGGGCTACACCTTC. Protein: CSVSLGQGRGYTF.